Shown below are 12 T cell receptor beta chains from a single sample sequenced in a study of Tregs in tolerant kidney transplant recipients (dated by TCRdb to between 2018 and 2021). The receptor library was made with the immunoSEQ multiplex PCR assay. TCRdb took this table from immuneACCESS and kept in-frame rearrangements with V and J called. Such tables lack part of the clones; where checked against another copy, unresolved V genes explain under half of the gap, and the rest is unexplained. The sample includes around 120,000 clones, with almost 95% observed a single time. The biggest ten clones account for around 0.58% of the sample. The specimen was CD4+ T cells from blood. The source is a human donor in good health.

V is TRBV5-1 and J is TRBJ2-2; 12 nucleotides line up with TRBD2. There are 17 residues in the CDR3. Germline CDR1 SGHRS, CDR2 YFSETQ. Trimming cost V 4 bases and J 6 bases; bases outside gene matches: 10. Here the CDR3 DNA reads TGCGCCAGCAGCCGCCGACTAGCGGGAGAGTTAGCCGGGGAGCTGTTTTTT. It is translated as CASSRRLAGELAGELFF.

The rearrangement joins TRBV6-6 to TRBJ1-1, with 7 bases that match TRBD1. J was trimmed by 5 bases and V by 2 bases; bases with no gene match: 5. Germline lookup yields CDR1 MNHNY and CDR2 SVGAGI (reference sequence). The CDR3 contains 14 residues. The CDR3 bases are TGTGCCAGCAGTTACGACAGGACAGGAACTGAAGCTTTCTTT. Its protein product is CASSYDRTGTEAFF.

This rearrangement joins TRBV20-1 to TRBJ1-2; D ambiguous. From germline, CDR1 is DFQATT and CDR2 SNEGSKA (reference sequence). Trimming took off 6 bases at V and 4 bases at J, with 9 bases between the two ends. CDR3 length: 11 residues. CDR3 nucleotide sequence: TGCAGTGCCCCGGCCCTCTATGGCTACACCTTC. It translates to CSAPALYGYTF.

The chain uses TRBV7-6 and TRBJ1-1; perhaps TRBD1 as D (5 bases). V dropped 0 bases and J dropped 4 bases, with 12 bases sitting between them. CDR3 length equals 15 residues. Germline V gene data show CDR1 as SGHVS and CDR2 as FNYEAQ. In DNA, the CDR3 is TGTGCCAGCAGCTTAGCGTCGCAGGGCAGCACTGAAGCTTTCTTT. Translated: CASSLASQGSTEAFF.

This sequence joins TRBV27 and TRBJ1-4; D remains ambiguous. Germline values: CDR1 MNHEY, CDR2 SMNVEV (reference sequence). Trimming removed 4 bases from V and 3 bases from J, with 18 bases in between. The CDR3 is 17 residues long. The CDR3 is CASSSGEGIGANEKLFF. CDR3 coding DNA: TGTGCCAGCAGTTCTGGCGAAGGGATCGGAGCTAATGAAAAACTGTTTTTT.

The chain carries TRBV15 and TRBJ2-1; tentatively, D is TRBD1 or TRBD2 (5 bases each). V was clipped by 1 base and J by 4 bases, with 11 bases between them. In germline, CDR1 is LNHNV, CDR2 YYDKDF (reference sequence). The length of the CDR3 is 15 residues. CDR3 sequence: CATSRGRDPYNEQFF. The DNA for the CDR3 is TGTGCCACCAGCAGAGGCCGGGACCCTTACAATGAGCAGTTCTTC.

This clone was recorded once. This sequence joins TRBV29-1 and TRBJ2-3; no reliable D call. The V gene's germline CDR1 is SQVTM and CDR2 ANQGSEA. V was trimmed by 7 bases and J by 1 base, leaving 15 bases between them. This CDR3 has 14 residues. The DNA for the CDR3 is TGCAGCGCACGAAGTGGTATCCGCACAGATACGCAGTATTTT. It encodes CSARSGIRTDTQYF.

The genes are TRBV19 and TRBJ2-7; 9 nucleotides agree with TRBD2. The CDR3 is 14 residues long. Germline V lookup: CDR1 LNHDA, CDR2 SQIVND (reference sequence). V dropped 11 bases and J dropped 5; count of bases not matched to a gene: 13. As DNA, the CDR3 is TGTGCCTGTGCCGGCAGCGGGGGGAAGAACGAGCAGTACTTC. Amino acid sequence: CACAGSGGKNEQYF.

The table lists this clone with a count of one. The chain employs TRBV7-9 and TRBJ2-2; tentative D call: TRBD1 (6 bases). V dropped 2 bases and J dropped 5 bases, with 12 bases sitting between them. This CDR3 is 15 amino acids long. CDR1 is SEHNR and CDR2 is FQNEAQ in the germline V gene (reference sequence). CDR3 nucleotide sequence: TGTGCCAGCAGCTTAAGACAGGCGACGACCGGGGAGCTGTTTTTT. It translates to CASSLRQATTGELFF.

The V gene is TRBV7-9, the J gene TRBJ2-6; D unclear. V was pared by 2 bases and J by 0 bases, with 14 bases between. The CDR3 length is 18 residues. Germline loops: CDR1 SEHNR, CDR2 FQNEAQ (reference sequence). This CDR3 is CASSLLGRRLSGANVLTF. In DNA form, the CDR3 reads TGTGCCAGCAGCTTATTAGGCAGGAGACTCTCTGGGGCCAACGTCCTGACTTTC.

This clone was seen only once. The V and J genes are TRBV2 and TRBJ2-2, with TRBD1 matching over 9 bases. Germline V CDR1 and CDR2: SNHLY, FYNNEI. CDR3 length: 18 residues. V gave up 6 bases and J gave up 1 base; unmatched junction bases: 12. The CDR3 bases are TGTGCCAGCAGCAACCGCCCACCGGGACAGGGGAACACCGGGGAGCTGTTTTTT. Its translation: CASSNRPPGQGNTGELFF.

J is TRBJ2-3 and V is TRBV2, with 10 positions matching TRBD2. V gave up 4 bases and J gave up 1 base; unmatched junction bases: 8. In germline, CDR1 is SNHLY, CDR2 FYNNEI. The CDR3 has 17 amino acids. This chain's CDR3 is CASSASGGRVRTDTQYF. Written as DNA, the CDR3 is TGTGCCAGCAGTGCTAGCGGGGGTCGGGTTCGCACAGATACGCAGTATTTT.